These 10 T cell receptor beta chains share one sample of origin, sequenced in a study of blood T cell repertoires in COVID-19. The protocol was immunoSEQ multiplex PCR, while the TCRdb copy is restricted to in-frame clones and leaves out a portion. The data hold about 120,000 clones, with about 85% observed a single time. The sample consisted of peripheral blood. The origin of the receptors is a man older than 75 with acute or convalescent COVID-19.

The chain combines TRBV7-9 with TRBJ1-1; no definite D call. Germline V gene lookup returns CDR1 SEHNR and CDR2 FQNEAQ (reference sequence). The germline V and J ends were trimmed by 5 bases and 4 bases, with 8 bases remaining between them. The length of the CDR3 is 12 residues. The CDR3 coding sequence is TGTGCCAGCAGCCCGAGGGTCACTGAAGCTTTCTTT. Its translation: CASSPRVTEAFF.

The chain employs TRBV7-9 and TRBJ2-7, with 7 positions matching TRBD2. The V segment lost 4 bases and the J segment 2 bases; nucleotides outside the gene matches: 14. Germline V CDR1 and CDR2: SEHNR, FQNEAQ (reference sequence). The CDR3 length is 17 residues. The CDR3 sequence: CASSSDRVGGIPYEQYF. As DNA, the CDR3 is TGTGCCAGCAGCTCCGATAGGGTGGGGGGGATCCCCTACGAGCAGTACTTC.

This chain joins TRBV12-5 and TRBJ1-2, with D unclear. Deletions cut 1 base from V and 2 bases from J, with 14 bases between. The CDR3 sequence is 16 residues long. CDR1 and CDR2 from the germline V gene are LGHNT and FRNRAP. The CDR3 DNA is TGTGCTAGTGGTTTGGGTGGGAGCCAGACAAACTATGGCTACACCTTC. Protein: CASGLGGSQTNYGYTF.

The V and J genes are TRBV29-1 and TRBJ1-4; 7 positions agree with TRBD1. The CDR3 totals 12 residues. Germline-derived CDR1 and CDR2 are SQVTM and ANQGSEA. Trimming took 3 bases from V and 10 from J; bases not matched to a gene: 5. The DNA for the CDR3 is TGCAGCGTTGACAGGGGGGATGGAAAACTGTTTTTT. Translation gives CSVDRGDGKLFF.

This clone was counted a single time. V is TRBV6-2 or TRBV6-3 and J is TRBJ2-7; 8 bases are a match to TRBD2. The CDR3 runs to 15 residues. The V gene's germline CDR1 is MNHEY and CDR2 SVGEGT. V shed 5 bases and J 2 bases; nucleotides not matched to a gene: 8. CDR3 bases: TGTGCCAGCAGTCCCCGTCGAGCGGGAGCCTACGAGCAGTACTTC. It is translated as CASSPRRAGAYEQYF.

V and J are TRBV7-2 and TRBJ2-1, with D hard to call. V lost 2 bases and J 5 bases, leaving 10 bases between the germline ends. Germline loops: CDR1 SGHTA, CDR2 FQGNSA. The CDR3 loop spans 14 amino acids. As DNA, the CDR3 is TGTGCCAGCAGCTTACGCCAGGCCAACAATGAGCAGTTCTTC. Protein: CASSLRQANNEQFF.

The chain employs TRBV14 and TRBJ1-6; D ambiguous. The germline V and J ends were trimmed by 4 bases and 8 bases, with 15 bases remaining between them. This CDR3 spans 15 amino acids. Germline loops: CDR1 SGHDN, CDR2 FVKESK. Written as DNA, the CDR3 is TGTGCCAGCAGCCCCTCGAGAGGGATTGATTCACCCCTCCACTTT. Its translation is CASSPSRGIDSPLHF.

The V and J genes are TRBV7-3 and TRBJ2-2, with D possibly being TRBD1 (6 bases). The V end lost 2 bases, the J end lost 2 bases, and 12 bases lay between the germline ends. Germline V gene lookup returns CDR1 SGHTA and CDR2 FQGTGA. There are 16 residues in the CDR3. As DNA, the CDR3 is TGTGCCAGCAGCTTAGGTGGGACAACCAACACCGGGGAGCTGTTTTTT. Translating it yields CASSLGGTTNTGELFF.

This chain links TRBV19 with TRBJ2-7, with 12 bases aligning to TRBD2. Germline CDR1 is LNHDA and CDR2 is SQIVND (reference sequence). J was trimmed by 5 bases and V by 6 bases; bases with no gene match: 8. The CDR3 covers 15 residues. The CDR3 nucleotides are TGTGCCAGTAGAACCCTAGCGGGGGGGCCCAACGAGCAGTACTTC. Protein product: CASRTLAGGPNEQYF.

This chain uses TRBV12-5 with TRBJ2-5; tentatively, D is TRBD1 (6 bases). This CDR3 spans 15 amino acids. Trimming left V 0 bases short and J 1 base short, with 9 bases between. CDR1 and CDR2 (germline): LGHNT, FRNRAP. The chain's CDR3 is CASGLVWDTQETQYF. The CDR3 DNA sequence: TGTGCTAGTGGTTTGGTGTGGGACACCCAAGAGACCCAGTACTTC.